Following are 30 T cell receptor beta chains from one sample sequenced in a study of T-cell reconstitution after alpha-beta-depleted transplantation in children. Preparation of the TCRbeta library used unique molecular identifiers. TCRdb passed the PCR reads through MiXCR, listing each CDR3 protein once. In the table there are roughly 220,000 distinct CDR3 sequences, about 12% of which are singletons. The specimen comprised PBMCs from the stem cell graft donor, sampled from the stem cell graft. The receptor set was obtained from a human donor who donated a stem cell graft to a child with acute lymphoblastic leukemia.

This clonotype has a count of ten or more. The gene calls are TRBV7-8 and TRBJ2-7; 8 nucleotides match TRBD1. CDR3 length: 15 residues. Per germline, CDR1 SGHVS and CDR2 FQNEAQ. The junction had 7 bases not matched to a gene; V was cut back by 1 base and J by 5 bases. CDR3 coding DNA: TGTGCCAGCAGCTTAGAATACTACAGGGGGGACGAGCAGTACTTC. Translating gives CASSLEYYRGDEQYF.

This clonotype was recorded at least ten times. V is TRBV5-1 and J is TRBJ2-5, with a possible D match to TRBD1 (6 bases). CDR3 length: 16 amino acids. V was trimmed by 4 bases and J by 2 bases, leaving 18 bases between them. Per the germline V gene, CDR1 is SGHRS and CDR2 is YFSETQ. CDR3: CASSVTGNYQQETQYF. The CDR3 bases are TGCGCCAGCAGCGTCACAGGGAATTACCAACAAGAGACCCAGTACTTC. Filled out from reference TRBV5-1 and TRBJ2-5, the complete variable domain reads KAGVTQTPRYLIKTRGQQVTLSCSPISGHRSVSWYQQTPGQGLQFLFEYFSETQRNKGNFPGRFSGRQFSNSRSEMNVSTLELGDSALYLCASSVTGNYQQETQYFGPGTRLLVL.

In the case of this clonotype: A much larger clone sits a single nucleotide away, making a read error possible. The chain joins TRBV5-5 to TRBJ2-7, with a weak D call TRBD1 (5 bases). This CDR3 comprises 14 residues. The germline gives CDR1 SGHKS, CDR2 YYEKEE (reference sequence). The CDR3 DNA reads TGTGCCAGCAGCTTGCAGGGAATCTCCTACGACCAGTACTTC. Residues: CASSLQGISYDQYF.

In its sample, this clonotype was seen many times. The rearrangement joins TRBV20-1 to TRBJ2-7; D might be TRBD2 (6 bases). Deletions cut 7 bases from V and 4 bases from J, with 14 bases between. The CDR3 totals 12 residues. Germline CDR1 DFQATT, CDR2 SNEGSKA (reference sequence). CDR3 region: CSVRRGNYEQYF. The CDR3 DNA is TGCAGTGTCCGGAGGGGAAATTACGAGCAGTACTTC.

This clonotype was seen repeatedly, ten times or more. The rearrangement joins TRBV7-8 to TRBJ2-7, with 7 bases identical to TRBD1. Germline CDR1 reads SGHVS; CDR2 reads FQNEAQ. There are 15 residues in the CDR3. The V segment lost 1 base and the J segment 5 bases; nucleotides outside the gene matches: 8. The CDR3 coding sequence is TGTGCCAGCAGCTTAGTCAACAGGGGAGTCCACGAGCAGTACTTC. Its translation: CASSLVNRGVHEQYF.

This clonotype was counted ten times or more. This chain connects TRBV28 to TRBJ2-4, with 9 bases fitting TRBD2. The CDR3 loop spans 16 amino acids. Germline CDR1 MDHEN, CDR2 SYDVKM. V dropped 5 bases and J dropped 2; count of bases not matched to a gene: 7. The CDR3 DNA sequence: TGTGCCAGCAGTGCAGCGGGGGGCAGAACCAAAAACATTCAGTACTTC. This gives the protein CASSAAGGRTKNIQYF.

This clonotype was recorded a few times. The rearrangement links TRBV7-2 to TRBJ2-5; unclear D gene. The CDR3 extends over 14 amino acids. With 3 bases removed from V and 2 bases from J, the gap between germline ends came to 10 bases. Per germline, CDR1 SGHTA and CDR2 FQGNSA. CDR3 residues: CASSLANRQETQYF. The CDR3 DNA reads TGTGCCAGCAGCTTGGCCAACCGTCAAGAGACCCAGTACTTC.

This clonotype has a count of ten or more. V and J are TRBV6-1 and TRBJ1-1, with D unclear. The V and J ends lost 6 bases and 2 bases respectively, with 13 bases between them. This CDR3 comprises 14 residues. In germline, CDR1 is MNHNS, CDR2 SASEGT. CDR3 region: CASRPFRTNTEAFF. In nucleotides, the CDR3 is TGTGCCAGCAGGCCCTTTAGGACTAACACTGAAGCTTTCTTT.

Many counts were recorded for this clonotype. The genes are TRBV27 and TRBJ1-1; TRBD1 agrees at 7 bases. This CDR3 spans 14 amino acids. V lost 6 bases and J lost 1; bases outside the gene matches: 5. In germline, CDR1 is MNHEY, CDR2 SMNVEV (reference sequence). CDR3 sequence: CASRYRGANTEAFF. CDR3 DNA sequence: TGTGCCAGCAGGTACAGGGGCGCGAACACTGAAGCTTTCTTT.

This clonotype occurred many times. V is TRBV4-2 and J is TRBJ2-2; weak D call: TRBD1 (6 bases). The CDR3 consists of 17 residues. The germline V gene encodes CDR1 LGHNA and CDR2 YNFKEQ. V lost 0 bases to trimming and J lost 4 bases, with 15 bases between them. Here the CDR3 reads CASSQEGRGARTGELFF. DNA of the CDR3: TGTGCCAGCAGCCAAGAGGGCAGGGGAGCTCGCACCGGGGAGCTGTTTTTT.

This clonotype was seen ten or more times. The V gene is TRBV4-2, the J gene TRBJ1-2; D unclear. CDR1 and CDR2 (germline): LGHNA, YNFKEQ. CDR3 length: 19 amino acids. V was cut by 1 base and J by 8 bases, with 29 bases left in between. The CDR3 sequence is CASSQVARPGLALAGGYTF. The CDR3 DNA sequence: TGTGCCAGCAGCCAAGTAGCGAGACCCGGCCTTGCCCTGGCCGGGGGCTACACCTTC.

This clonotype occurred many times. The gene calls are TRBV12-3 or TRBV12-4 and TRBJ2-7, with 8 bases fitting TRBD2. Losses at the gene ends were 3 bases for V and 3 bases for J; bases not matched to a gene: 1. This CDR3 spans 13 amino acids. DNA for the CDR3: TGTGCCAGCAGTTTGCTAGCGGGCTACGAGCAGTACTTC. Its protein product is CASSLLAGYEQYF.

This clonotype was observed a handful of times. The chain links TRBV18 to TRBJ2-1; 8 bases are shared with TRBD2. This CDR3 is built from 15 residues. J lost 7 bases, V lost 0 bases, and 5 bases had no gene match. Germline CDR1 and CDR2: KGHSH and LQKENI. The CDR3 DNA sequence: TGTGCCAGCTCACCACCTAGCGGGGCCATGAATGAGCAGTTCTTC. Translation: CASSPPSGAMNEQFF.

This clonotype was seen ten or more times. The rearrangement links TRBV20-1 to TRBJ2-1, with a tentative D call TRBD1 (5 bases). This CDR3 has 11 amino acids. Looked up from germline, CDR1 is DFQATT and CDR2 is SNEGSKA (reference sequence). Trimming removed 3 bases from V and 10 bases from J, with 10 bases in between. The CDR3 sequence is CSASADIEQFF. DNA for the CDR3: TGCAGTGCTAGCGCGGACATAGAGCAGTTCTTC.

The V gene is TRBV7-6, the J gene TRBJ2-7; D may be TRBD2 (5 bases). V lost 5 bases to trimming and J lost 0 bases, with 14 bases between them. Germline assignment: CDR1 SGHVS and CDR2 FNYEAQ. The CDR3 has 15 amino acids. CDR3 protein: CASSTGVPSSYEQYF. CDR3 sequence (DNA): TGTGCCAGCAGCACCGGGGTTCCGAGCTCCTACGAGCAGTACTTC.

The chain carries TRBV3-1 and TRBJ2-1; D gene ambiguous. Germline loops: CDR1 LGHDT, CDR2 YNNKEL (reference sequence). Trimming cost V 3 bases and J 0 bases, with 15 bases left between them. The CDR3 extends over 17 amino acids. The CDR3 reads CASSQAGWDSSYNEQFF. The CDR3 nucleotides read TGTGCCAGCAGCCAGGCCGGGTGGGATAGCTCCTACAATGAGCAGTTCTTC.

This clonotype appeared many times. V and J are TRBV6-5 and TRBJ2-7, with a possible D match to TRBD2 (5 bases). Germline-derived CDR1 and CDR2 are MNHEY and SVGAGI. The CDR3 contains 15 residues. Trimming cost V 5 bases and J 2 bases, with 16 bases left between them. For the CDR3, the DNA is TGTGCCAGCAGTCGTATCTCCCGGGGAACCTACGAGCAGTACTTC. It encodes CASSRISRGTYEQYF.

This CDR3 reads CASSLGGARRETQYF. For the CDR3, the DNA is TGTGCCAGCAGCCTCGGGGGGGCCAGGCGAGAGACCCAGTACTTC. This sequence joins TRBV11-2 and TRBJ2-5; TRBD2 matches at 8 bases. CDR3 size: 15 residues. CDR1 is SGHAT, CDR2 FQNNGV, per germline. V lost 5 bases to trimming and J lost 4 bases; unmatched junction nucleotides: 9.

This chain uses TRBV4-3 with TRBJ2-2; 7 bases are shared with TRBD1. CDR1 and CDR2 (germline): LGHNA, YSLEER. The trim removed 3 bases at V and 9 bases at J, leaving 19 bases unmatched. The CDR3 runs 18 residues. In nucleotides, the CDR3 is TGCGCCAGCAGCCAGGGGCTACCGGGACAGACCCTCTCCCGGGAGCTGTTTTTT. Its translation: CASSQGLPGQTLSRELFF.

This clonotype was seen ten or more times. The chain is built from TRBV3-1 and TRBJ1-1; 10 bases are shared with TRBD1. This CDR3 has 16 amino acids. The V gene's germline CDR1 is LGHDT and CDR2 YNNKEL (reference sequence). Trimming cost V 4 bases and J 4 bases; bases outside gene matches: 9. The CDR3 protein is CASSRTPGTGATEAFF. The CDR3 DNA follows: TGTGCCAGCAGCCGGACCCCCGGGACAGGGGCCACTGAAGCTTTCTTT.

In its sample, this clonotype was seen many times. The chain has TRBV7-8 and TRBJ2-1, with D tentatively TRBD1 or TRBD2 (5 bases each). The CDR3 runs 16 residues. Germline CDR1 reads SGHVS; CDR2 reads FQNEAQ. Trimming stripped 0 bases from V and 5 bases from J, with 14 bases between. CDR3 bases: TGTGCCAGCAGCTTAGCTGGGACCCAGCCCCACAATGAGCAGTTCTTC. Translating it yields CASSLAGTQPHNEQFF.

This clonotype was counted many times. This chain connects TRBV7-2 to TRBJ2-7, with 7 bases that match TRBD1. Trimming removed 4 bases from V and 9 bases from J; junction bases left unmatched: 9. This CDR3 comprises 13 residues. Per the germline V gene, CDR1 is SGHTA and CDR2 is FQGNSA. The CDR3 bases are TGTGCCAGCAGCTCCGGGACAGCCCGGGGGCAGTACTTC. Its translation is CASSSGTARGQYF.

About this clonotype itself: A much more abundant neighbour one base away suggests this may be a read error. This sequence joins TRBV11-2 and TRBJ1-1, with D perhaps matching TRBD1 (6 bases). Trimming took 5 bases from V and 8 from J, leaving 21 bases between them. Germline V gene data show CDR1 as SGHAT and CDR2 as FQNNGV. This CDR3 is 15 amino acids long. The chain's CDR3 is CASSLGAGTTREAFF. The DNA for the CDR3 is TGTGCCAGCAGCCTGGGGGCAGGTACGACCAGAGAAGCTTTCTTT.

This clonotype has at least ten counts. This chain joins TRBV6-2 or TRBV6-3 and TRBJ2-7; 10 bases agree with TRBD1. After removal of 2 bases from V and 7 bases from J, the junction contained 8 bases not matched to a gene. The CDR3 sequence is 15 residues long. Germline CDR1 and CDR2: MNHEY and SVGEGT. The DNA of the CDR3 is TGTGCCAGCAGTTACCCCGGGACAGGGGTCCGGGAGCAGTACTTC. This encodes CASSYPGTGVREQYF.

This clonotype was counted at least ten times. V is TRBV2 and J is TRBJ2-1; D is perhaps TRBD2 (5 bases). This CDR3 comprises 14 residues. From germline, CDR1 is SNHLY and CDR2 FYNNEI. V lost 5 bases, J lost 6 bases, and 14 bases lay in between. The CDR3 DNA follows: TGTGCCAGCAGTCAAACAGAGAGGGCCAATGAGCAGTTCTTC. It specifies CASSQTERANEQFF.

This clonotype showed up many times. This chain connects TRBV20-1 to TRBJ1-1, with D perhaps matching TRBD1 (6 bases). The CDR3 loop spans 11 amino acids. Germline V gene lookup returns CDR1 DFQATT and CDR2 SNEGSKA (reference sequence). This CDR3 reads CRGQFGTEAFF. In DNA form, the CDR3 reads TGCAGAGGACAGTTTGGCACTGAAGCTTTCTTT.

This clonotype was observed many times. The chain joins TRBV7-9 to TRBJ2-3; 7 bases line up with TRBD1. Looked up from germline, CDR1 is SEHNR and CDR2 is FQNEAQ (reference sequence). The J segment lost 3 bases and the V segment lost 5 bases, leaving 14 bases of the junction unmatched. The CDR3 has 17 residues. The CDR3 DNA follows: TGTGCCAGCAGCGTTCCAAGTTCTTTACAGGGGACAGATACGCAGTATTTT. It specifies CASSVPSSLQGTDTQYF.

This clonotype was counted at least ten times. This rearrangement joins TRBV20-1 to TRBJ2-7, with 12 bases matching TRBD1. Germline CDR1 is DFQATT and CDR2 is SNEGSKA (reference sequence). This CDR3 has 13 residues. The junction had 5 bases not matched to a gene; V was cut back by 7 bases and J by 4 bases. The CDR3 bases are TGCAGTGTTCCGGGACAGGGGGCTTACGAGCAGTACTTC. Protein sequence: CSVPGQGAYEQYF.

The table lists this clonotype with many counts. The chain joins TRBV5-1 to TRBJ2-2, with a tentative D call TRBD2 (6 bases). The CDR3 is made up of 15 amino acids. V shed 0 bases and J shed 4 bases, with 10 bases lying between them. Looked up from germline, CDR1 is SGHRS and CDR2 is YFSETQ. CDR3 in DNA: TGCGCCAGCAGCTTGGAGGGACTTAGCACCGGGGAGCTGTTTTTT. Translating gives CASSLEGLSTGELFF.

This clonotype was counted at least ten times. The CDR3 DNA is TGTGCCAGCAGCACGCTTGGGGAGACCCAGTACTTC. Translated, it gives CASSTLGETQYF. The V and J genes are TRBV6-5 and TRBJ2-5, with D hard to call. CDR3 length: 12 residues. The V gene's germline CDR1 is MNHEY and CDR2 SVGAGI. The ends were cut back, 6 bases at V and 5 bases at J, with 10 bases in the middle.